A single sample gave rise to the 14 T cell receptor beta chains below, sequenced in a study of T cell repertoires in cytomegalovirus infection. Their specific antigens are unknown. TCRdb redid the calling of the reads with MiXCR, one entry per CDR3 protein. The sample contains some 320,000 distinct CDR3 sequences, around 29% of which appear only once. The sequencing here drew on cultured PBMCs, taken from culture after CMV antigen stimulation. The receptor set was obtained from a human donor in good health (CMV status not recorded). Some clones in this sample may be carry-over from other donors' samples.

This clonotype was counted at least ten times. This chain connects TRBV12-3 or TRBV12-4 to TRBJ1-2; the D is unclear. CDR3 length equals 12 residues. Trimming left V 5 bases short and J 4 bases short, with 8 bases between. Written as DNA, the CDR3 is TGTGCCAGCAGTACGAGAGGCTATGGCTACACCTTC. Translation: CASSTRGYGYTF.

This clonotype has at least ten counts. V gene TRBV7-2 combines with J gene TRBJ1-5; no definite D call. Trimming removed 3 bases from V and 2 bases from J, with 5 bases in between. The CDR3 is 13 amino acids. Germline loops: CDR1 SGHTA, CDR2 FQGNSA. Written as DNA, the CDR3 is TGTGCCAGCAGCTTCATGGGCAATCAGCCCCAGCATTTT. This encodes CASSFMGNQPQHF.

The CDR3 protein is CSAPLPNQGYGYTF. CDR3 bases: TGCAGTGCCCCCCTCCCTAATCAGGGATATGGCTACACCTTC. The genes are TRBV20-1 and TRBJ1-2; D possibly corresponds to TRBD1 (5 bases). Germline CDR1 DFQATT, CDR2 SNEGSKA (reference sequence). The CDR3 sequence is 14 residues long. Trimming cost V 6 bases and J 5 bases, with 19 bases left between them.

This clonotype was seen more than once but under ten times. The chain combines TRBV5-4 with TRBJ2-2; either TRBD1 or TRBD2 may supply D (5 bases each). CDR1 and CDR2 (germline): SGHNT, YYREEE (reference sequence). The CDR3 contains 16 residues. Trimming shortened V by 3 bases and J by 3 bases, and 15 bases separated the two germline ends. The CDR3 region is CASSSKTGRHTGELFF. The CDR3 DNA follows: TGTGCCAGCAGCTCCAAGACGGGACGGCACACCGGGGAGCTGTTTTTT.

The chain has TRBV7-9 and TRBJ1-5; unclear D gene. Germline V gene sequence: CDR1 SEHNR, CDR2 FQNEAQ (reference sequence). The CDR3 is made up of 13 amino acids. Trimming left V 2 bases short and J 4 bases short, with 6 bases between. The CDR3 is CASSLKGNQPQHF. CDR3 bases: TGTGCCAGCAGCTTAAAAGGAAATCAGCCCCAGCATTTT.

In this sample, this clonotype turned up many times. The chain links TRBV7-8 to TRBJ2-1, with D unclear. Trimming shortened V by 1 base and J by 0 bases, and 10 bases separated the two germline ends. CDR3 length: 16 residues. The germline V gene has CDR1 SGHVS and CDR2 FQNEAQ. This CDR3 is CASSLGGTSSYNEQFF. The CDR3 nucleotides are TGTGCCAGCAGCTTAGGAGGTACCTCCTCCTACAATGAGCAGTTCTTC.

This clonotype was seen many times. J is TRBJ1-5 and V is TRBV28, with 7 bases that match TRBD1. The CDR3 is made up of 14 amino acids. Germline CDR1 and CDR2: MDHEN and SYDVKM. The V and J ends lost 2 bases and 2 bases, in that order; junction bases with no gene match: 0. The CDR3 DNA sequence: TGTGCCAGCAGTTTAGGACAGGGCAATCAGCCCCAGCATTTT. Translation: CASSLGQGNQPQHF.

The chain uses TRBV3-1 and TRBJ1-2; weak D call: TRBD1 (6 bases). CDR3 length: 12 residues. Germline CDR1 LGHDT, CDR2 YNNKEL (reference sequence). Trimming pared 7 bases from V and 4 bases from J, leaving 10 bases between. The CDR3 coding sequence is TGTGCCAGCACCACAGGGTCCTATGGCTACACCTTC. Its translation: CASTTGSYGYTF.

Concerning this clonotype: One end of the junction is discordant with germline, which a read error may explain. DNA for the CDR3: TGCGCCAGCAACTTGGTTGGGGGATTGAACACTGAAGCTTTCTTT. Protein product: CASNLVGGLNTEAFF. The genes are TRBV5-1 and TRBJ1-1, with D maybe TRBD1 (5 bases). Germline CDR1 reads SGHRS; CDR2 reads YFSETQ. The CDR3 loop spans 15 amino acids. Complete variable domain (other parts from reference TRBV5-1 and TRBJ1-1): KAGVTQTPRYLIKTRGQQVTLSCSPISGHRSVSWYQQTPGQGLQFLFEYFSETQRNKGNFPGRFSGRQFSNSRSEMNVSTLELGDSALYLCASNLVGGLNTEAFFGQGTRLTVV.

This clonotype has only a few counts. The CDR3 is CASTTSVGDRGSEKLFF. The CDR3 coding sequence is TGTGCCAGCACTACTTCGGTTGGAGACAGGGGAAGTGAAAAACTGTTTTTT. The rearrangement links TRBV27 to TRBJ1-4; TRBD1 agrees at 8 bases. V shed 7 bases and J 7 bases; nucleotides not matched to a gene: 17. The V gene's germline CDR1 is MNHEY and CDR2 SMNVEV (reference sequence). The CDR3 is made up of 17 amino acids.

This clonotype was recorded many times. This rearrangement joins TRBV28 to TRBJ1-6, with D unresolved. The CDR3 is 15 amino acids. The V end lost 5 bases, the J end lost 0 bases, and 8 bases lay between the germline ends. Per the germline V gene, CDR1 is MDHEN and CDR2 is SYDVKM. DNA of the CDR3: TGTGCCAGCAGTCTTTACAGCTCCTATAATTCACCCCTCCACTTT. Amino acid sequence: CASSLYSSYNSPLHF.

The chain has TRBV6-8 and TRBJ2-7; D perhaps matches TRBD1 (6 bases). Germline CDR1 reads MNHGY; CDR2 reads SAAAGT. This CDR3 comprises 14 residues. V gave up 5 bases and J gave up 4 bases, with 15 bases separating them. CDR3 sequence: CASSRLDRQYEQYF. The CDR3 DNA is TGTGCCAGCAGTCGCCTCGACAGGCAGTACGAGCAGTACTTC.

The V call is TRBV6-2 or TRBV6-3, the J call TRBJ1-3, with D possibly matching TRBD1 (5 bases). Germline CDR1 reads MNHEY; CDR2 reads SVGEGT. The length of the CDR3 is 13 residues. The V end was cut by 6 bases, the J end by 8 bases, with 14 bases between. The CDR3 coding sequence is TGTGCCAGCAGGCCCCCGGGGGAGGACACCATATATTTT. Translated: CASRPPGEDTIYF.

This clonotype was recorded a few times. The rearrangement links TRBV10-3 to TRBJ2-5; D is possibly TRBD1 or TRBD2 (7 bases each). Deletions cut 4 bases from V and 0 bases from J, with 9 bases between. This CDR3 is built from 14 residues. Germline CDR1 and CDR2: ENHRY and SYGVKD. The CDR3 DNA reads TGTGCCATCAGTGCAGGGGGGGACCAAGAGACCCAGTACTTC. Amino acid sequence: CAISAGGDQETQYF.